Listed here are 23 T cell receptor beta chains from one sample, sequenced in a study of blood T cell repertoires in COVID-19. The protocol was immunoSEQ multiplex PCR, while the TCRdb copy is restricted to in-frame clones and leaves out a portion. The sample has about 66,000 clones; 88% are singletons. Sequenced material: peripheral blood. The source is a woman in her sixties or seventies with acute or convalescent COVID-19.

This chain links TRBV28 with TRBJ2-7; 8 bases map to TRBD1. Germline assignment: CDR1 MDHEN and CDR2 SYDVKM. Trimming removed 1 base from V and 13 bases from J; junction bases left unmatched: 12. The CDR3 has 14 amino acids. DNA for the CDR3: TGTGCCAGCAGTTTATCGGGAGACAGGGGCAAACGTTACTTC. Translation gives CASSLSGDRGKRYF.

The chain carries TRBV7-9 and TRBJ2-7; D is unclear. The CDR3 length is 16 residues. Germline V gene sequence: CDR1 SEHNR, CDR2 FQNEAQ (reference sequence). The V and J ends lost 7 bases and 4 bases respectively, with 23 bases between them. The CDR3 nucleotides read TGTGCCAGCACCCCTCAGATTAGACAAGGTCCTTACGAGCAGTACTTC. Encoded protein: CASTPQIRQGPYEQYF.

This sequence joins TRBV6-6 and TRBJ1-5, with 7 bases fitting TRBD1. Per the germline V gene, CDR1 is MNHNY and CDR2 is SVGAGI (reference sequence). The CDR3 consists of 16 residues. The V segment lost 2 bases and the J segment 3 bases; nucleotides outside the gene matches: 7. The CDR3 loop reads CASSYTRTGNNQPQHF. In nucleotides, the CDR3 is TGTGCCAGCAGTTACACCCGGACAGGCAACAATCAGCCCCAGCATTTT.

The chain employs TRBV14 and TRBJ1-6; no clear D. CDR1 is SGHDN, CDR2 FVKESK, per germline. The ends were cut back, 4 bases at V and 9 bases at J, with 10 bases in the middle. The CDR3 has 13 residues. The CDR3 coding sequence is TGTGCCAGCAGCCCCTTCCTTAGTTCACCCCTCCACTTT. Its translation is CASSPFLSSPLHF.

The chain uses TRBV18 and TRBJ1-1; D gene unclear. The CDR3 spans 13 residues. V lost 2 bases, J lost 0 bases, and 4 bases lay in between. Germline CDR1 reads KGHSH; CDR2 reads LQKENI. CDR3: CASSPGVNTEAFF. CDR3 sequence (DNA): TGTGCCAGCTCACCAGGAGTGAACACTGAAGCTTTCTTT. The whole variable domain, filled in from reference TRBV18 and TRBJ1-1, reads NAGVMQNPRHLVRRRGQEARLRCSPMKGHSHVYWYRQLPEEGLKFMVYLQKENIIDESGMPKERFSAEFPKEGPSILRIQQVVRGDSAAYFCASSPGVNTEAFFGQGTRLTVV.

This chain joins TRBV6-1 and TRBJ1-2; TRBD1 matches at 8 bases. The CDR3 totals 16 residues. Germline CDR1 reads MNHNS; CDR2 reads SASEGT. The trim removed 3 bases at V and 8 bases at J, leaving 14 bases unmatched. This CDR3 reads CASSDLSTGDWRGYTF. Here the CDR3 DNA reads TGTGCCAGCAGTGACCTATCGACAGGGGACTGGCGCGGCTACACCTTC.

This clone was observed a few times. The chain is built from TRBV2 and TRBJ1-6, with D possibly matching TRBD1 (5 bases). Germline V gene data show CDR1 as SNHLY and CDR2 as FYNNEI. V was cut by 3 bases and J by 6 bases, with 15 bases left in between. The CDR3 runs to 16 residues. The CDR3 region is CASSEGTWGGNSPLHF. The CDR3 coding sequence is TGTGCCAGCAGTGAGGGGACCTGGGGGGGTAATTCACCCCTCCACTTT.

The chain recombines TRBV6-5 with TRBJ2-3; 7 nucleotides align to TRBD2. The J segment lost 5 bases and the V segment lost 8 bases, leaving 7 bases of the junction unmatched. CDR3 length: 13 amino acids. Germline CDR1 reads MNHEY; CDR2 reads SVGAGI. The CDR3 region is CASSPRGEDTQYF. The CDR3 region has the DNA TGTGCCAGCTCCCCCCGGGGGGAAGATACGCAGTATTTT.

This chain uses TRBV4-3 with TRBJ2-5, with D perhaps TRBD2 (6 bases). Between the trimmed V and J ends, which lost 1 base and 4 bases, there was a span of 16 bases. This CDR3 contains 16 residues. CDR1 is LGHNA, CDR2 YSLEER, per germline. The CDR3 loop reads CASSQGGGARIETQYF. The CDR3 coding sequence is TGCGCCAGCAGCCAAGGAGGAGGGGCGCGGATAGAGACCCAGTACTTC.

The genes are TRBV6-5 and TRBJ2-7; 10 nucleotides match TRBD2. The V and J ends lost 0 bases and 4 bases, in that order; junction bases with no gene match: 6. The germline V gene has CDR1 MNHEY and CDR2 SVGAGI. The CDR3 contains 16 residues. In nucleotides, the CDR3 is TGTGCCAGCAGTTACTCGAGGCTAGCGGGAGCGTACGAGCAGTACTTC. This encodes CASSYSRLAGAYEQYF.

The rearrangement links TRBV7-2 to TRBJ2-1, with D possibly TRBD1 on 5 matching bases. V shed 4 bases and J shed 4 bases, with 11 bases lying between them. The CDR3 extends over 14 amino acids. The germline gives CDR1 SGHTA, CDR2 FQGNSA. CDR3 in DNA: TGTGCCAGCAGCTCGGCGAGACAGTACAATGAGCAGTTCTTC. This gives the protein CASSSARQYNEQFF.

This chain joins TRBV19 and TRBJ1-1, with 12 bases aligning to TRBD1. Trimming cost V 6 bases and J 1 base; bases outside gene matches: 6. This CDR3 comprises 16 residues. Germline CDR1 and CDR2: LNHDA and SQIVND (reference sequence). CDR3 nucleotide sequence: TGTGCCAGTAGCCCAGGGACAGGGGGCCGGAACACTGAAGCTTTCTTT. This translates into CASSPGTGGRNTEAFF.

The chain joins TRBV5-1 to TRBJ2-5; TRBD2 aligns across 14 bases. The V segment lost 1 base and the J segment 5 bases; nucleotides outside the gene matches: 1. Germline assignment: CDR1 SGHRS and CDR2 YFSETQ. The CDR3 contains 15 residues. DNA of the CDR3: TGCGCCAGCAGCTTGCGGACTAGCGGGGGGGAGACCCAGTACTTC. Residues: CASSLRTSGGETQYF. The full variable domain, in which reference TRBV5-1 and TRBJ2-5 provide the parts outside the CDR3, is KAGVTQTPRYLIKTRGQQVTLSCSPISGHRSVSWYQQTPGQGLQFLFEYFSETQRNKGNFPGRFSGRQFSNSRSEMNVSTLELGDSALYLCASSLRTSGGETQYFGPGTRLLVL.

The chain combines TRBV6-1 with TRBJ2-2, with unresolved D. The CDR3 sequence is 16 residues long. CDR1 MNHNS and CDR2 SASEGT come from the germline V gene. V was pared by 0 bases and J by 3 bases, with 11 bases between. CDR3 loop: CASSEARGSYTGELFF. CDR3 in DNA: TGTGCCAGCAGTGAAGCGCGCGGCTCTTACACCGGGGAGCTGTTTTTT.

The chain recombines TRBV27 with TRBJ2-7; D gene unclear. Per germline, CDR1 MNHEY and CDR2 SMNVEV (reference sequence). This CDR3 has 13 amino acids. V was trimmed by 2 bases and J by 3 bases, leaving 8 bases between them. The CDR3 DNA sequence: TGTGCCAGCAGTTTAAATCCAGTCTACGAGCAGTACTTC. As protein: CASSLNPVYEQYF.

The chain employs TRBV7-2 and TRBJ1-2; 10 nucleotides align to TRBD1. Germline V gives CDR1 SGHTA, CDR2 FQGNSA. Trimming removed 5 bases from V and 7 bases from J; junction bases left unmatched: 4. This CDR3 is built from 13 residues. This CDR3 is CASSPGDRGGYTF. CDR3 bases: TGTGCCAGCAGCCCAGGGGACAGGGGTGGCTACACCTTC.

V and J are TRBV30 and TRBJ2-1, with D possibly TRBD1 on 6 matching bases. The V end lost 1 base, the J end lost 0 bases, and 7 bases lay between the germline ends. The CDR3 extends over 14 amino acids. CDR1 and CDR2 from the germline V gene are GTSNPN and SVGIG (reference sequence). The CDR3 bases are TGTGCCTGGAGTGCGACAGGCTCCTACAATGAGCAGTTCTTC. Translated, it gives CAWSATGSYNEQFF.

This chain connects TRBV19 to TRBJ2-3; 13 positions match TRBD2. In germline, CDR1 is LNHDA, CDR2 SQIVND (reference sequence). The CDR3 loop spans 15 amino acids. After removal of 4 bases from V and 4 bases from J, the junction contained 2 bases not matched to a gene. CDR3 residues: CASSKGTSGADTQYF. DNA for the CDR3: TGTGCCAGTAGTAAGGGGACTAGCGGGGCAGATACGCAGTATTTT.

This clone was seen a handful of times. The chain recombines TRBV5-1 with TRBJ1-2, with 10 bases lining up with TRBD1. V lost 4 bases, J lost 8 bases, and 5 bases stayed unmatched. CDR3 length: 13 residues. CDR1 is SGHRS, CDR2 YFSETQ, per germline. DNA of the CDR3: TGCGCCAGCAGCCCAGGGACAGGGGAAGGCTACACCTTC. This translates into CASSPGTGEGYTF.

The table lists this clone with a count of one. For the CDR3, the DNA is TGTGCCAGCAGCCAAGAGCGCACGGGATTGAACACTGAAGCTTTCTTT. Translating it yields CASSQERTGLNTEAFF. The V gene is TRBV3-1 (or the pseudogene TRBV3-2), the J gene TRBJ1-1; D not resolved. This CDR3 region has 16 residues. The V and J ends lost 0 bases and 0 bases respectively, with 11 bases between them. CDR1 is LGHDT, CDR2 YNNKEL, per germline (reference sequence).

This rearrangement joins TRBV5-8 to TRBJ2-3, with D perhaps matching TRBD1 (5 bases). V lost 3 bases and J 2 bases, leaving 13 bases between the germline ends. This CDR3 comprises 15 residues. CDR1 and CDR2 from the germline V gene are SGHTS and YDEGEE. In DNA, the CDR3 is TGTGCCAGCAGCTCACTGACAGTTTCCACAGATACGCAGTATTTT. This translates into CASSSLTVSTDTQYF.

The rearrangement joins TRBV3-1 (or the pseudogene TRBV3-2) to TRBJ1-4; 7 bases map to TRBD1. Germline CDR1 LGHDT, CDR2 YNNKEL (reference sequence). With 6 bases clipped from V and 5 bases from J, the junction kept 3 bases outside the gene matches. The CDR3 length is 13 residues. In nucleotides, the CDR3 is TGTGCCAGCAGTCCGACAGGGAATGAAAAACTGTTTTTT. It specifies CASSPTGNEKLFF.

The J gene is TRBJ1-1, the V gene TRBV29-1, with D tentatively TRBD1 (5 bases). This CDR3 comprises 13 residues. Trimming cost V 4 bases and J 2 bases, with 11 bases left between them. Germline CDR1 and CDR2: SQVTM and ANQGSEA. The CDR3 sequence is CSVVAGVNTEAFF. The DNA of the CDR3 is TGCAGCGTTGTGGCGGGGGTAAACACTGAAGCTTTCTTT.